The 20 T cell receptor beta chains listed next were all sequenced from one sample in a study of shared clonotypes between healthy human individuals. Profiling relied on immunoSEQ multiplex PCR, and the TCRdb table lists in-frame clones only, not all of them. The sample lists some 1 million clones, roughly 70% occurring once. Input material: memory CD4+ T cells sorted from blood. The sample's subset: CD45RA-negative fraction. The receptors originated from a young man in good health.

The V gene is TRBV28, the J gene TRBJ1-5; D not resolved. The CDR3 consists of 13 residues. Germline V gives CDR1 MDHEN, CDR2 SYDVKM. The V and J ends lost 8 bases and 1 base respectively, with 9 bases between them. CDR3 amino acids: CASRHDSNQPQHF. The CDR3 DNA reads as TGTGCCAGCCGACACGACAGCAATCAGCCCCAGCATTTT.

This chain joins TRBV28 and TRBJ2-3, with no clear D. Trimming stripped 6 bases from V and 8 bases from J, with 12 bases between. Germline lookup yields CDR1 MDHEN and CDR2 SYDVKM. This CDR3 comprises 12 residues. CDR3 residues: CASSFSPTTQYF. CDR3 DNA: TGTGCCAGCAGCTTCTCCCCAACTACGCAGTATTTT.

The V and J genes are TRBV30 and TRBJ2-7; possible D gene TRBD1, 8 bases. The CDR3 is 13 residues long. CDR1 is GTSNPN and CDR2 is SVGIG in the germline V gene (reference sequence). Trimming removed 2 bases at V and 5 bases at J, with 13 bases between. The CDR3 here is CAWSRQGRDEQYF. As DNA, the CDR3 is TGTGCCTGGAGTCGACAGGGGAGGGACGAGCAGTACTTC.

This chain connects TRBV7-2 to TRBJ1-6; TRBD1 agrees at 8 bases. Germline V gives CDR1 SGHTA, CDR2 FQGNSA. With V trimmed by 4 bases and J by 10 bases, 9 bases remained unmatched. This CDR3 is 15 amino acids long. The CDR3, as DNA: TGTGCCAGCAGCTCCCAACAGGGGGGTCGATCACCCCTCCACTTT. Residues: CASSSQQGGRSPLHF.

The J gene is TRBJ2-1, the V gene TRBV9; 9 bases match TRBD2. Germline V gives CDR1 SGDLS, CDR2 YYNGEE. Germline trimming cut 4 bases from V and 2 bases from J; bases unmatched to any gene: 4. The CDR3 spans 15 residues. CDR3 sequence reads: CASSSRLAAYNEQFF. The CDR3 DNA is TGTGCCAGCAGCTCTCGACTAGCGGCCTACAATGAGCAGTTCTTC.

Worth noting for this clone: The junction does not match germline at one end; this may be a read error. The CDR3 protein is CASSRLYQETQYF. In DNA form, the CDR3 reads TGTGCTAGCAGCCGACTGTACCAAGAGACCCAGTACTTC. The chain combines TRBV7-7 with TRBJ2-5; D gene uncertain. CDR3 length: 13 amino acids. The germline V gene has CDR1 SSHAT and CDR2 FNYEAQ (reference sequence).

This clone was counted a single time. The V and J genes are TRBV29-1 and TRBJ2-2; possible D gene TRBD2, 6 bases. Deletions cut 5 bases from V and 1 base from J, with 8 bases between. The CDR3 loop spans 13 amino acids. Per the germline V gene, CDR1 is SQVTM and CDR2 is ANQGSEA. CDR3 nucleotides: TGCAGCGTTTCGGGGGAGAACACCGGGGAGCTGTTTTTT. It codes for CSVSGENTGELFF.

This chain joins TRBV30 and TRBJ2-5; no firm D call. Germline V lookup: CDR1 GTSNPN, CDR2 SVGIG (reference sequence). The CDR3 length is 12 residues. V shed 0 bases and J shed 7 bases, with 9 bases lying between them. Written as DNA, the CDR3 is TGTGCCTGGAGTGTAGATCGAGCGACCCAGTACTTC. Protein: CAWSVDRATQYF. The complete variable domain, with remaining parts taken from reference TRBV30 and TRBJ2-5, reads SQTIHQWPATLVQPVGSPLSLECTVEGTSNPNLYWYRQAAGRGLQLLFYSVGIGQISSEVPQNLSASRPQDRQFILSSKKLLLSDSGFYLCAWSVDRATQYFGPGTRLLVL.

J is TRBJ1-1 and V is TRBV15; D ambiguous. CDR1 is LNHNV and CDR2 is YYDKDF in the germline V gene (reference sequence). Trimming removed 5 bases at V and 7 bases at J, with 20 bases between. The CDR3 contains 15 residues. CDR3 coding DNA: TGTGCCACCAGCGTGGGCAGTTTCTTAGGTGGTGAAGCTTTCTTT. This codes for CATSVGSFLGGEAFF.

The gene calls are TRBV6-5 and TRBJ1-5; 7 bases match TRBD1. This CDR3 contains 14 residues. V was pared by 8 bases and J by 0 bases, with 4 bases of the junction left unmatched. Germline V gives CDR1 MNHEY, CDR2 SVGAGI. DNA of the CDR3: TGTGCCAGCGGACAGGCGAATAGCAATCAGCCCCAGCATTTT. Residues: CASGQANSNQPQHF.

The chain uses TRBV19 and TRBJ1-1, with D tentatively TRBD1 (6 bases). The CDR3 consists of 14 residues. Trimming took 6 bases from V and 1 from J, leaving 12 bases between them. Germline assignment: CDR1 LNHDA and CDR2 SQIVND (reference sequence). The CDR3 is CASRKRTANTEAFF. CDR3 nucleotides: TGTGCCAGTAGGAAGCGGACAGCGAACACTGAAGCTTTCTTT.

DNA of the CDR3: TGTGCTAGTGGTTTGGATGGACAGCCACAAGAGACCCAGTACTTC. Its protein is CASGLDGQPQETQYF. The rearrangement uses TRBV12-5 and TRBJ2-5; D is possibly TRBD1 (6 bases). CDR1 is LGHNT, CDR2 FRNRAP, per germline. The CDR3 consists of 15 residues. Trimming took off 1 base at V and 2 bases at J, with 11 bases between the two ends.

Ten or more counts support this clone. This chain connects TRBV7-9 to TRBJ1-3, with D hard to call. Trimming cost V 5 bases and J 0 bases, with 11 bases left between them. Germline V gene data show CDR1 as SEHNR and CDR2 as FQNEAQ (reference sequence). The CDR3 consists of 15 residues. CDR3 sequence reads: CASSPAWSSGNTIYF. DNA of the CDR3: TGTGCCAGCAGCCCCGCCTGGAGCTCTGGAAACACCATATATTTT.

The rearrangement joins TRBV27 to TRBJ2-7, with 9 bases lining up with TRBD1. J lost 6 bases, V lost 3 bases, and 21 bases had no gene match. Germline loops: CDR1 MNHEY, CDR2 SMNVEV (reference sequence). CDR3 length: 19 amino acids. CDR3 region: CASSFRIKEDRGVAREQYF. In nucleotides, the CDR3 is TGTGCCAGCAGTTTTCGGATCAAAGAGGACAGGGGTGTGGCTCGCGAGCAGTACTTC.

This chain uses TRBV10-3 with TRBJ1-3; 8 positions agree with TRBD1. CDR3 length equals 16 residues. J gave up 5 bases and V 10 bases, and 16 bases lay outside the gene matches. Germline loops: CDR1 ENHRY, CDR2 SYGVKD. CDR3 in amino acids: CATGQGSALGRNTIYF. In DNA form, the CDR3 reads TGTGCCACCGGACAGGGATCCGCCTTGGGGAGAAACACCATATATTTT.

The chain has TRBV6-5 and TRBJ2-7, with TRBD2 matching over 13 bases. This CDR3 region has 15 residues. The V gene's germline CDR1 is MNHEY and CDR2 SVGAGI. V lost 6 bases, J lost 3 bases, and 5 bases stayed unmatched. Here the CDR3 reads CASRQGTSGNYEQYF. The CDR3 DNA is TGTGCCAGCAGGCAGGGGACTAGCGGGAACTACGAGCAGTACTTC.

This chain connects TRBV19 to TRBJ2-3, with 7 bases that match TRBD2. The CDR3 loop spans 14 amino acids. Germline V CDR1 and CDR2: LNHDA, SQIVND (reference sequence). Trimming cost V 1 base and J 6 bases; bases outside gene matches: 4. CDR3 bases: TGTGCCAGTAGTATAGTTCAGGGAGGGGATACGCAGTATTTT. Its protein product is CASSIVQGGDTQYF. Complete variable domain (other parts from reference TRBV19 and TRBJ2-3): DGGITQSPKYLFRKEGQNVTLSCEQNLNHDAMYWYRQDPGQGLRLIYYSQIVNDFQKGDIAEGYSVSREKKESFPLTVTSAQKNPTAFYLCASSIVQGGDTQYFGPGTRLTVL.

The rearrangement links TRBV6-1 to TRBJ1-2; D is uncertain. The CDR3 spans 13 residues. V lost 5 bases to trimming and J lost 5 bases, with 12 bases between them. Germline-derived CDR1 and CDR2 are MNHNS and SASEGT. The CDR3 sequence is CASSIPGTYGYTF. The CDR3 nucleotides are TGTGCCAGCAGTATCCCCGGAACTTATGGCTACACCTTC.

This clone occurred once. The genes are TRBV28 and TRBJ1-2; 10 bases are a match to TRBD1. Germline V gene sequence: CDR1 MDHEN, CDR2 SYDVKM. V shed 5 bases, J shed 8 bases, and the junction held 8 bases outside the gene matches. This CDR3 comprises 14 residues. The DNA for the CDR3 is TGTGCCAGCAGTACGGGACAGGGGAGGAGAGGCTACACCTTC. This codes for CASSTGQGRRGYTF.

The V gene is TRBV10-3, the J gene TRBJ2-1; D is unresolved. CDR3 length: 14 residues. The germline V and J ends were trimmed by 4 bases and 5 bases, with 12 bases remaining between them. CDR1 is ENHRY, CDR2 SYGVKD, per germline. The CDR3, as DNA: TGTGCCATCAGTGGCGGCCGGGCCCACAATGAGCAGTTCTTC. This translates into CAISGGRAHNEQFF.